This is a list of T cell receptor beta chains from one sample in a study of post-analysis software for immune sequencing data. TCRdb re-analysed the PCR reads in MiXCR, keeping a single row per CDR3 protein. This sample has a few hundred thousand distinct CDR3 sequences; less than 35% occur once, and the top ten carry about an eighth. Sequences were obtained from blood. The receptors come from a girl between 10 and 17 years old with multiple sclerosis. Each CDR3 is given with its conserved first and last residue. The order of the fields is J gene, clone size, D gene, V gene, CDR3 DNA, CDR3 protein. A D gene is named only where the DNA matches it firmly. Rows give clone size only sometimes, using once, few, many, or a class for an expanded clone.

TRBJ1-6	NA	TRBD1	TRBV6-5	TGTGCCAGCAGTTTACGGGTAGCGACAGGGAGAGGACCCCCCCACTTT	CASSLRVATGRGPPHF
TRBJ2-1	NA	TRBD2	TRBV20-1	TGCAGTGCTAGAGGTATATCGGGGGGATTGTACAATGAGCAGTTCTTC	CSARGISGGLYNEQFF
TRBJ1-2	few	NA	TRBV18	TGTGCCAGCTCACCACCGTCCTGGGCGGGAGGCTACACCTTC	CASSPPSWAGGYTF
TRBJ2-3	few	NA	TRBV18	TGTGCCAGCTCGCCGCGGTTACCCCCAGATACGCAGTATTTT	CASSPRLPPDTQYF
TRBJ1-2	NA	NA	TRBV19	TGTGCCAGTAGTCCCTTATTGGACAGACCGACTGGCTACACCTTC	CASSPLLDRPTGYTF
TRBJ2-1	few	TRBD2	TRBV6-2/TRBV6-3	TGTGCCAGCAGCTCGGGACTAGCTGGGGATGAGCAGTTCTTC	CASSSGLAGDEQFF
TRBJ2-4	NA	NA	TRBV18	TGTGCCAGCTCACCAGGAGAGGCCCAGTACTTC	CASSPGEAQYF
TRBJ2-1	NA	TRBD2	TRBV20-1	TGCAGTGCTAGAGATCAAGGGACTAGCGGGGGGGAGATGACCAATGAGCAGTTCTTC	CSARDQGTSGGEMTNEQFF
TRBJ2-7	once	NA	TRBV6-5	TGTGCCAGCAGTTACTCGATTCCCTACGAGCAGTACTTC	CASSYSIPYEQYF
TRBJ2-7	NA	NA	TRBV4-1	TGCGCCAGCAGCCACGGGATGTCCTACGAGCAGTACTTC	CASSHGMSYEQYF
TRBJ2-1	few	TRBD2	TRBV20-1	TGCAGTGCTGTGACTAGCGCCTCTGGGAAGCAGTTCTTC	CSAVTSASGKQFF
TRBJ1-2	NA	NA	TRBV10-3	TGTGCCTATTCCTCCGGGACGGACTATGGCTACACCTTC	CAYSSGTDYGYTF
TRBJ2-7	many	NA	TRBV29-1	TGCAGCGTTGGAGTGTCAGGGGCATCCTACGAGCAGTACTTC	CSVGVSGASYEQYF
TRBJ2-5	NA	NA	TRBV20-1	TGCAGTGCCCCGACGCCGGGATCCCTCCTAGTGGTCCAAGAGACCCAGTACTTC	CSAPTPGSLLVVQETQYF
TRBJ1-2	NA	NA	TRBV11-1	TGTGCCAGCAGCCCGGCTGGGCAGGCCTATGGCTACACCTTC	CASSPAGQAYGYTF
TRBJ2-1	NA	NA	TRBV12-3/TRBV12-4	TGTGCCAGCACCCAGGGGGACTATGAGCAGTTCTTC	CASTQGDYEQFF
TRBJ2-3	few	NA	TRBV20-1	TGCAGTGCTACCGGGGGTATCCCAGATACGCAGTATTTT	CSATGGIPDTQYF
TRBJ2-3	NA	TRBD1	TRBV12-3/TRBV12-4	TGTGCCCCATTTGAGGGACAGGTGAGAACAGATACGCAGTATTTT	CAPFEGQVRTDTQYF
TRBJ1-1	NA	TRBD1	TRBV12-3/TRBV12-4	TGTGCCAGCAGTTTTGGGACAGAGCGCCGAGGGGAAGCTTTCTTT	CASSFGTERRGEAFF
TRBJ2-3	many	TRBD2	TRBV6-5	TGTGCCAGCAGTCGGATGATAGCGGGGTGGGAAGATACGCAGTATTTT	CASSRMIAGWEDTQYF
TRBJ2-1	NA	NA	TRBV18	TGTGCCAGCTCACCAGAGGCTGACTCCTACAATGAGCAGTTCTTC	CASSPEADSYNEQFF
TRBJ1-2	NA	NA	TRBV7-8	TGTGCCAGCAGCTTAGTCCAGGGGACTCCTAACTATGGCTACACCTTC	CASSLVQGTPNYGYTF
TRBJ2-5	NA	TRBD1	TRBV9	TGTGCCAGCAGCCCCCTGACAGGGGGCCTTGAGACCCAGTACTTC	CASSPLTGGLETQYF
TRBJ2-7	NA	NA	TRBV25-1	TGTGCCAGCAGTGAACTCACAGGGTTGGACGAGCAGTACTTC	CASSELTGLDEQYF
TRBJ2-1	NA	NA	TRBV10-1	TGCGCCAGCAGACAACCGGGGAAGCTCGATGAGCAGTTCTTC	CASRQPGKLDEQFF
TRBJ1-1	NA	NA	TRBV7-2	TGTGCCAGCAGCTTAGCGGGACACAGGGTTATGAACACTGAAGCTTTCTTT	CASSLAGHRVMNTEAFF
TRBJ1-1	NA	NA	TRBV5-1	TGCGCCAGCAGCTTCGCTATTGCGACAGACGAGAACACTGAAGCTTTCTTT	CASSFAIATDENTEAFF
TRBJ2-5	NA	NA	TRBV7-3	TGTTCCAGCAGCTTAGGATTCGAAGAGACCCAGTACTTC	CSSSLGFEETQYF
TRBJ1-5	NA	TRBD1	TRBV15	TGTGCCACCAGCAGAGAAGCGGGACAGGGGTTGGGTAGCAATCAGCCCCAGCATTTT	CATSREAGQGLGSNQPQHF
TRBJ2-1	NA	NA	TRBV4-1	TGCGCCAGCAGCCAAGATCAAGGGGTTGAGCAGTTCTTC	CASSQDQGVEQFF
TRBJ2-7	few	NA	TRBV5-1	TGCGCCAGCAGCTTGGGCGAGGGGGACACCTACGAGCAGTACTTC	CASSLGEGDTYEQYF
TRBJ2-5	NA	NA	TRBV20-1	TGCAGTGCTAGAGATCACAGGACCCAAGAGACCCAGTACTTC	CSARDHRTQETQYF
TRBJ2-5	many	TRBD2	TRBV6-5	TGTGCCAGCAGTTACTACGGGACTAGCCAGGAGACCCAGTACTTC	CASSYYGTSQETQYF
TRBJ1-1	NA	NA	TRBV7-6	TGTGCCAGCAGCCCCGCTGGGAACACTGAAGCTTTCTTT	CASSPAGNTEAFF
TRBJ1-3	NA	NA	TRBV29-1	TGCAGCACTGGACTTTTCTCTGGAAACACCATATATTTT	CSTGLFSGNTIYF
TRBJ2-5	NA	TRBD1	TRBV4-1	TGCGCCAGCAGCCAGGTCGGGGACAGAGGGCAGTACTTC	CASSQVGDRGQYF
TRBJ2-7	NA	NA	TRBV4-2	TGTGCCAGCAGCCAAGATTTCCTGGTTTCCTACGAGCAGTACTTC	CASSQDFLVSYEQYF
TRBJ2-3	NA	TRBD1	TRBV12-3/TRBV12-4	TGTGCCAGCAGTCCCGTCGGGACAGGGGAAGTGGGGGTCACAGATACGCAGTATTTT	CASSPVGTGEVGVTDTQYF
TRBJ1-5	NA	NA	TRBV6-6	TGTGCCAGCAGTTATATGACGAGTAATCAGCCCCAGCATTTT	CASSYMTSNQPQHF
TRBJ2-5	NA	NA	TRBV12-3/TRBV12-4	TGTGCCAGCAGTTTATTGGGTACATTGGGGGAGACCCAGTACTTC	CASSLLGTLGETQYF
TRBJ2-5	NA	NA	TRBV7-7	TGTGCTAGCAGCTTTGACAGCCAAGAGACCCAGTACTTC	CASSFDSQETQYF
TRBJ1-2	NA	NA	TRBV12-3/TRBV12-4	TGTGCCAGCAGTCCCCAGGGTCGTAATGGCTACACCTTC	CASSPQGRNGYTF
TRBJ2-1	few	NA	TRBV29-1	TGCAGCGTTGGGGTGGGACACTCAAATGAGCAGTTCTTC	CSVGVGHSNEQFF
TRBJ2-2	few	TRBD1	TRBV5-1	TGCGCCAGCACCCACGACAGGGGACGGGCCGGGGAGCTGTTTTTT	CASTHDRGRAGELFF
TRBJ1-1	NA	TRBD1	TRBV5-1	TGCGCCAGCAGCCTACTATACTTCCGGGACAGGGCAAACACTGAAGCTTTCTTT	CASSLLYFRDRANTEAFF
TRBJ1-6	few	NA	TRBV6-5	TGTGCCAGCAGGTCGTGGGATTCACCCCTCCACTTT	CASRSWDSPLHF
TRBJ2-4	few	TRBD1	TRBV10-2	TGCGCCAGCAGTGAGGAGGGGAGCCGGTACAGGGGAACGAACATTCAGTACTTC	CASSEEGSRYRGTNIQYF
TRBJ1-1	few	NA	TRBV7-2	TGTGCCAGCAGCTTAGCACCAGTAGTCACTGAAGCTTTCTTT	CASSLAPVVTEAFF
TRBJ2-7	NA	NA	TRBV28	TGTGCCAGCAGTTTAAGGTTGGAGGGGGACTACGAGCAGTACTTC	CASSLRLEGDYEQYF